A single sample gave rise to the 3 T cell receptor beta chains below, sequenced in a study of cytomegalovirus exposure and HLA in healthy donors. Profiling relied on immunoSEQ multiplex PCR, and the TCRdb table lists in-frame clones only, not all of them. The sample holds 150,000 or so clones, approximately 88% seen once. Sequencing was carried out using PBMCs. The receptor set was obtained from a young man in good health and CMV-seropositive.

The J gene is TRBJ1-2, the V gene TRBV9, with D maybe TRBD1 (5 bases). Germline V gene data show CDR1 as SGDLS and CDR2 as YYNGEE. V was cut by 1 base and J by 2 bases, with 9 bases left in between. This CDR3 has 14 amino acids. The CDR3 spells CASSVSDRNYGYTF. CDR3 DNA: TGTGCCAGCAGCGTAAGCGACAGAAACTATGGCTACACCTTC.

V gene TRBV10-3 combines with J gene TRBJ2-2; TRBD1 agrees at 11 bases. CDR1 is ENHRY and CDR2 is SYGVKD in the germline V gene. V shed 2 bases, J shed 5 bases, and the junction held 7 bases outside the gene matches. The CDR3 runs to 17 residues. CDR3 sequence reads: CAISEDLGTGGTGELFF. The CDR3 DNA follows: TGTGCCATCAGTGAGGACCTCGGGACAGGGGGAACCGGGGAGCTGTTTTTT.

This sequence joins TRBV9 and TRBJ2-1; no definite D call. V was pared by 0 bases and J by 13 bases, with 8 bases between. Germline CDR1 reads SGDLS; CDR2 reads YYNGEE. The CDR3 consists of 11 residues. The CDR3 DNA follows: TGTGCCAGCAGCGTAGACGGTCCTCAGTTCTTC. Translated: CASSVDGPQFF.